This T cell receptor beta chain comes out of a study of vaccination effects on CD4 cells after COVID-19. Study-level results: Small numbers of convalescent patients limited the study. It also lacked early post-infection timepoints. After vaccination, at late timepoints, clones induced by infection and by vaccine contracted markedly.

The table lists this clone with a few counts. Antigen: not known. The CDR3 spans 16 residues. CDR1 and CDR2 (germline): KGHDR, SFDVKD. V lost 0 bases, J lost 10 bases, and 18 bases lay in between. The protocol was immunoSEQ multiplex PCR, while the TCRdb copy is restricted to in-frame clones and leaves out a portion. The table has roughly 43,000 clones, about 70% seen once. Sequencing in the ViraFEST assay came after antigen-specific CD4+ T cells had been expanded with viral peptide pools, which were used to stimulate PBMC. Subsequent to a culture period of less than twelve days, CD4+ T cells were isolated. BNT162b2 vaccine or mRNA-1273 vaccine was given to participants in two doses. Wells each received 2 million to 2.5 million PBMC, cultured with approximately 10 IU/ml IL-2 and about 9.4 ug/ml peptides.

The chain couples TRBV24-1 to TRBJ1-5; D is possibly TRBD1 (5 bases). The clonotype comes from a human donor who received a COVID-19 vaccine. The material was CD4+ T cells from PBMCs cultured with HCoV-OC43 spike peptides, obtained after COVID-19 vaccination. Subset given: HCoV-OC43 spike overlapping peptide pool stimulation. CDR3 DNA: TGTGCCACCAGTGATTTGCACACAGGAATCGAGGGCCCCCAGCATTTT. It yields the protein CATSDLHTGIEGPQHF.